This T cell receptor beta chain was documented in a study of T cell changes during pregnancy in multiple sclerosis. V was trimmed by 5 bases and J by 3 bases, leaving 10 bases between them. CDR3 length: 13 amino acids. Germline V CDR1 and CDR2: WSHSY, SAAADI. Assay: immunoSEQ multiplex PCR; the TCRdb copy retains only in-frame clones and omits some. The profile covers just under 80,000 clones, with 90% to 95% appearing a single time and approximately 0.99% taken by the ten largest. Specimen: peripheral blood, collected in the first trimester of pregnancy. The TCR sequence derives from a female donor with multiple sclerosis, enrolled in a pregnancy study. V and J are TRBV10-2 and TRBJ1-1; weak D call: TRBD1 (5 bases). CDR3 DNA sequence: TGCGCCAGCAGTCCTCAGGGTTACACTGAAGCTTTCTTT. Protein product: CASSPQGYTEAFF.